This entry features one T cell receptor beta chain sequence. The data are from a study of T cell responses to AZD1222 COVID-19 vaccine. Germline CDR1 MNHNY, CDR2 SVGAGI (reference sequence). Trimming pared 6 bases from V and 2 bases from J, leaving 13 bases between. CDR3 length: 14 residues. Produced via immunoSEQ multiplex PCR; TCRdb's table is partial and in-frame only. Among 110,000 to 150,000 clones listed, 88% were seen once. The chain carries TRBV6-6 and TRBJ2-5, with D perhaps matching TRBD2 (6 bases). The material sequenced was peripheral blood, taken on day 0 of AZD1222 vaccination. The clonotype was recovered from an adult in good health. The CDR3: CASSRERVQETQYF. The CDR3 DNA reads TGTGCCAGCAGCAGGGAGCGGGTACAAGAGACCCAGTACTTC.